This TCR beta chain was sequenced during a study of T cell changes during pregnancy in multiple sclerosis. Produced via immunoSEQ multiplex PCR; TCRdb's table is partial and in-frame only. The table has about 70,000 clones, roughly 94% seen once. There are 14 residues in the CDR3. Per the germline V gene, CDR1 is MNHEY and CDR2 is SVGAGI. Deletions cut 2 bases from V and 7 bases from J, with 14 bases between. The sequences come from peripheral blood, collected in the third trimester of pregnancy. This clonotype was obtained from a female donor with multiple sclerosis, enrolled in a pregnancy study. The V and J genes are TRBV6-5 and TRBJ1-2; weak D call: TRBD1 (6 bases). The chain's CDR3 is CASSYDRTRGGYTF. The CDR3 nucleotides read TGTGCCAGCAGTTACGACCGGACCAGGGGTGGCTACACCTTC.